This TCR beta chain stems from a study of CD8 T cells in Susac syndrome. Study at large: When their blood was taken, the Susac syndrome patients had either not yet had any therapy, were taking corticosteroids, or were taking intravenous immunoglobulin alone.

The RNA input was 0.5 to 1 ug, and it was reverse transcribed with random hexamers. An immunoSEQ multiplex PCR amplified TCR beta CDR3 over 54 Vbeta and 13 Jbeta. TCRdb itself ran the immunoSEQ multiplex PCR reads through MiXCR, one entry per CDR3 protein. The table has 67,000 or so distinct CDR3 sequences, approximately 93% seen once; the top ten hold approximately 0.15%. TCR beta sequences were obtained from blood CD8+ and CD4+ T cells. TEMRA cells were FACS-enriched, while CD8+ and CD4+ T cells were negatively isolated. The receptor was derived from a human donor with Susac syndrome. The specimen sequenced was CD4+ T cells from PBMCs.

The chain's CDR3 is CASSSRGHANTGELFF. CDR3 sequence (DNA): TGTGCCAGCTCATCGAGGGGGCACGCGAACACCGGGGAGCTGTTTTTT. The genes are TRBV18 and TRBJ2-2; 7 bases align to TRBD1. CDR3 length equals 16 residues. Germline-derived CDR1 and CDR2 are KGHSH and LQKENI. V was clipped by 5 bases and J by 0 bases; unmatched bases: 6.